This entry lists 12 T cell receptor beta chains sequenced from one sample in a study of blood T cell repertoires in COVID-19. Sequenced by immunoSEQ multiplex PCR; TCRdb stores in-frame clones only, minus some. The data show around 40,000 clones, more than 70% seen once. The material sequenced was peripheral blood. The source of these receptors is a human donor in a cohort sampled during active COVID-19.

The chain employs TRBV7-6 and TRBJ2-7, with 10 bases aligning to TRBD1. Per the germline V gene, CDR1 is SGHVS and CDR2 is FNYEAQ. V shed 4 bases, J shed 3 bases, and the junction held 3 bases outside the gene matches. The CDR3 loop spans 14 amino acids. The CDR3: CASSSGTGDYEQYF. In nucleotides, the CDR3 is TGTGCCAGCAGCTCCGGGACAGGGGACTACGAGCAGTACTTC.

This chain connects TRBV28 to TRBJ1-1, with D hard to call. The CDR3 has 14 residues. With 4 bases removed from V and 1 base from J, the gap between germline ends came to 10 bases. CDR1 and CDR2 (germline): MDHEN, SYDVKM. CDR3 in amino acids: CASSSLQRNTEAFF. CDR3 sequence (DNA): TGTGCCAGCAGTTCGCTACAGAGGAACACTGAAGCTTTCTTT.

The chain carries TRBV5-5 and TRBJ1-1; D is undetermined. Trimming left V 1 base short and J 1 base short, with 11 bases between. Germline assignment: CDR1 SGHKS and CDR2 YYEKEE (reference sequence). CDR3 length: 15 residues. The CDR3 nucleotides are TGTGCCAGCAGCTTGTCCAGTTCGGGGAACACTGAAGCTTTCTTT. Protein product: CASSLSSSGNTEAFF.

The gene calls are TRBV6-5 and TRBJ1-2, with 7 bases fitting TRBD1. The V gene's germline CDR1 is MNHEY and CDR2 SVGAGI. Unmatched junction bases numbered 9, after V lost 6 bases and J lost 5 bases. The CDR3 totals 14 residues. The CDR3 is CASRRQGGVYGYTF. The DNA of the CDR3 is TGTGCCAGCAGACGACAGGGTGGGGTATATGGCTACACCTTC.

The chain links TRBV7-9 to TRBJ2-3; possibly TRBD2 for D (7 bases). This CDR3 is built from 14 residues. CDR1 and CDR2 (germline): SEHNR, FQNEAQ (reference sequence). V was clipped by 1 base and J by 7 bases, with 12 bases between them. The CDR3 DNA reads as TGTGCCAGCAGCTTAGTAGGGGGAGGGAATACGCAGTATTTT. Its translation is CASSLVGGGNTQYF.

The J gene is TRBJ1-1, the V gene TRBV6-2 or TRBV6-3; no definite D call. Germline V gives CDR1 MNHEY, CDR2 SVGEGT. The V end lost 4 bases, the J end lost 5 bases, and 8 bases lay between the germline ends. The CDR3 length is 12 residues. The CDR3 bases are TGTGCCAGCAGTTCCCCGGGAACTGAAGCTTTCTTT. As protein: CASSSPGTEAFF.

The chain carries TRBV30 and TRBJ2-6; 7 nucleotides line up with TRBD2. V lost 8 bases, J lost 4 bases, and 14 bases stayed unmatched. Per germline, CDR1 GTSNPN and CDR2 SVGIG (reference sequence). This CDR3 has 16 amino acids. CDR3 sequence: CAGGGGRVLGANVLTF. CDR3 in DNA: TGTGCCGGGGGGGGAGGGCGCGTGTTAGGGGCCAACGTCCTGACTTTC.

The chain joins TRBV3-1 (or the pseudogene TRBV3-2) to TRBJ1-1; D call uncertain. CDR1 and CDR2 (germline): LGHDT, YNNKEL (reference sequence). Trimming cost V 4 bases and J 4 bases, with 10 bases left between them. The CDR3 length is 13 residues. CDR3 coding DNA: TGTGCCAGCAGCCTGAGAGGGTCCACTGAAGCTTTCTTT. Translation: CASSLRGSTEAFF.

J is TRBJ1-1 and V is TRBV6-2 or TRBV6-3; D may be TRBD1 (6 bases). Germline V CDR1 and CDR2: MNHEY, SVGEGT. The ends were cut back, 5 bases at V and 0 bases at J, with 7 bases in the middle. The CDR3 covers 13 residues. CDR3: CASSNRVNTEAFF. CDR3 coding DNA: TGTGCCAGCAGTAACAGGGTGAACACTGAAGCTTTCTTT.

The gene calls are TRBV5-6 and TRBJ1-6, with 11 bases matching TRBD1. This CDR3 is built from 15 residues. The germline V gene has CDR1 SGHDT and CDR2 YYEEEE. V shed 3 bases and J 14 bases; nucleotides not matched to a gene: 10. CDR3 in DNA: TGTGCCAGCAGCTCGCTGGGACAGGGGGGGAGGGCCCTCCACTTT. It is translated as CASSSLGQGGRALHF.

This chain links TRBV5-1 with TRBJ1-1; a possible D gene is TRBD1 (6 bases). V lost 1 base, J lost 4 bases, and 8 bases lay in between. Looked up from germline, CDR1 is SGHRS and CDR2 is YFSETQ. The CDR3 runs 13 residues. The CDR3 loop is CASSLLGGTEAFF. The CDR3 bases are TGCGCCAGCAGCTTGTTAGGGGGCACTGAAGCTTTCTTT.

The V and J genes are TRBV4-3 and TRBJ1-1; maybe TRBD1 (5 bases). V was clipped by 4 bases and J by 0 bases, with 12 bases between them. Germline V lookup: CDR1 LGHNA, CDR2 YSLEER. The CDR3 spans 15 residues. In DNA form, the CDR3 reads TGCGCCAGCAGCCTTCTAGACAGTATGAACACTGAAGCTTTCTTT. This sequence encodes CASSLLDSMNTEAFF.